These T cell receptor beta chains were read from a single sample in a study of blood T cell repertoires in COVID-19. TCRdb's table, derived via immunoSEQ multiplex PCR, lists solely in-frame clones and lacks some. The sample yields roughly 230,000 clones, 65% to 85% seen once. Sequencing was performed on peripheral blood. All receptors derive from a woman older than 75 with acute or convalescent COVID-19. CDR3s include the opening cysteine and the closing phenylalanine or tryptophan. The order of the fields is V gene, D gene, J gene, clone size, CDR3 protein, CDR3 DNA. A D gene is named only where the DNA matches it firmly. Size is omitted from some rows. Given values are once, few, many or a class for expanded clones.

TRBV5-4	TRBD2	TRBJ2-3	.	CASSLELNGLAGQYF	TGTGCCAGCAGCTTGGAGCTGAATGGACTAGCGGGACAGTATTTT
TRBV27	TRBD1	TRBJ1-6	.	CASSSPGQGLLGYSPLHF	TGTGCCAGCAGTTCTCCGGGACAGGGTCTCCTAGGCTATTCACCCCTCCACTTT
TRBV9	TRBD2	TRBJ2-5	.	CASSVGRAGGQGTQYF	TGTGCCAGCAGCGTAGGGCGAGCGGGGGGCCAAGGGACCCAGTACTTC
TRBV4-1	.	TRBJ1-5	.	CASSQEIGGFQPQHF	TGCGCCAGCAGCCAAGAAATAGGGGGATTTCAGCCCCAGCATTTT
TRBV6-2/TRBV6-3	TRBD2	TRBJ2-4	.	CASSYSGTSGQSLAKNIQYF	TGTGCCAGCAGTTACTCGGGGACTAGCGGTCAATCACTAGCCAAAAACATTCAGTACTTC
TRBV21-1	.	TRBJ2-1	.	CASSKRSQDTYNEQFF	TGTGCCAGCAGCAAACGGTCACAGGACACCTACAATGAGCAGTTCTTC
TRBV19	TRBD1	TRBJ1-5	.	CASSPEGTASNQPQHF	TGTGCCAGTAGCCCCGAAGGGACAGCGAGCAATCAGCCCCAGCATTTT
TRBV19	TRBD1	TRBJ2-7	.	CATRDRSTYEQYF	TGTGCCACTCGGGACAGGTCAACCTACGAGCAGTACTTC
TRBV5-1	TRBD2	TRBJ2-5	.	CASSLDGLAGGYF	TGCGCCAGCAGCTTGGACGGGCTAGCGGGAGGGTACTTC
TRBV19	TRBD1	TRBJ1-4	.	CASSDRAGEEKLFF	TGTGCCAGTAGCGACAGGGCCGGAGAAGAAAAACTGTTTTTT
TRBV12-3/TRBV12-4	.	TRBJ2-5	.	CASKYSQETQYF	TGTGCCAGCAAGTACAGCCAAGAGACCCAGTACTTC
TRBV13	TRBD1	TRBJ2-1	.	CASIHRDRVYNEQFF	TGTGCCAGCATTCACCGGGACAGGGTGTACAATGAGCAGTTCTTC
TRBV19	.	TRBJ1-1	.	CASSPPRQKNTEAFF	TGTGCCAGTAGCCCCCCCCGTCAGAAGAACACTGAAGCTTTCTTT
TRBV14	TRBD2	TRBJ2-3	.	CASSQWTGGADTQYF	TGTGCCAGCAGCCAATGGACGGGAGGGGCAGATACGCAGTATTTT
TRBV27	TRBD2	TRBJ2-7	many	CASSLLGRGGKQYF	TGTGCCAGCAGTTTACTGGGGAGGGGAGGGAAGCAGTACTTC
TRBV27	TRBD1	TRBJ2-3	.	CASSTAGTGLGGDTQYF	TGTGCCAGCAGCACCGCCGGGACAGGGCTAGGAGGAGATACGCAGTATTTT
TRBV19	.	TRBJ1-2	.	CASSITHRNTGGGYTF	TGTGCCAGTAGTATTACCCACCGGAATACTGGAGGCGGCTACACCTTC
TRBV5-1	.	TRBJ1-1	.	CASSLARPMNTEAFF	TGCGCCAGCAGCTTGGCGCGGCCGATGAACACTGAAGCTTTCTTT
TRBV5-1	.	TRBJ2-7	.	CASSLAQTRLYEQYF	TGCGCCAGCAGCTTGGCTCAGACGAGACTCTACGAGCAGTACTTC
TRBV2	TRBD1	TRBJ1-4	.	CASLPDRVNEKLFF	TGTGCCAGCCTACCGGACAGGGTAAATGAAAAACTGTTTTTT
TRBV5-8	.	TRBJ1-1	.	CASSPTGRGTEAFF	TGTGCCAGCAGCCCGACCGGCAGGGGCACTGAAGCTTTCTTT
TRBV2	.	TRBJ2-4	.	CASSEATAGLNIQYF	TGTGCCAGCAGTGAAGCCACGGCAGGGTTGAACATTCAGTACTTC
TRBV19	TRBD2	TRBJ2-7	.	CASSMWSGNEQYF	TGTGCCAGTAGTATGTGGAGCGGGAACGAGCAGTACTTC
TRBV19	TRBD2	TRBJ2-5	.	CASSTRAGGQRETQYF	TGTGCCAGTAGTACTCGAGCGGGGGGGCAGCGAGAGACCCAGTACTTC
TRBV5-1	.	TRBJ1-6	few	CASSYTAPQGSPLHF	TGCGCCAGCAGCTATACAGCACCCCAGGGTTCACCCCTCCACTTT
TRBV6-1	TRBD1	TRBJ1-6	.	CASSYGQGAPPLHF	TGTGCCAGCAGCTATGGACAGGGAGCGCCACCCCTCCACTTT
TRBV12-3/TRBV12-4	TRBD1	TRBJ1-1	.	CASSRDRDTEAFF	TGTGCCAGCAGTCGAGACAGGGACACTGAAGCTTTCTTT
TRBV6-4	.	TRBJ2-2	.	CASSGQANTGELFF	TGTGCCAGCAGTGGGCAGGCGAACACCGGGGAGCTGTTTTTT
TRBV5-1	TRBD1	TRBJ2-4	few	CASSLDRGALAKNIQYF	TGCGCCAGCAGCTTGGACAGGGGGGCTCTAGCCAAAAACATTCAGTACTTC
TRBV5-6	TRBD1	TRBJ1-1	.	CASSLPGGTEAFF	TGTGCCAGCAGCCTACCAGGGGGCACTGAAGCTTTCTTT
TRBV25-1	.	TRBJ1-3	.	CASRPGNRNTIYF	TGTGCCAGCCGACCAGGGAATCGGAACACCATATATTTT
TRBV11-2	TRBD2	TRBJ2-5	.	CASSLSGGVETQYF	TGTGCCAGCAGCTTGAGCGGGGGGGTAGAGACCCAGTACTTC
TRBV4-2	.	TRBJ2-1	.	CASSGSSLAHNEQFF	TGTGCCAGCAGCGGCTCGTCACTAGCCCACAATGAGCAGTTCTTC
TRBV28	TRBD1	TRBJ1-4	.	CASSLGTVASEKLFF	TGTGCCAGCAGTTTAGGGACAGTTGCTAGTGAAAAACTGTTTTTT
TRBV5-4	TRBD2	TRBJ2-7	.	CASSSGGTSYEQYF	TGTGCCAGCAGCTCGGGGGGGACTTCCTACGAGCAGTACTTC
TRBV9	.	TRBJ2-6	.	CASSWTTEDVLTF	TGTGCCAGCAGCTGGACGACGGAGGACGTCCTGACTTTC
TRBV5-6	TRBD2	TRBJ2-5	.	CASSLLAGGQETQYF	TGTGCCAGCAGCTTGCTAGCGGGGGGGCAAGAGACCCAGTACTTC
TRBV5-6	.	TRBJ2-1	.	CASSYRRSSYNEQFF	TGTGCCAGCAGTTATCGGAGGAGCTCCTACAATGAGCAGTTCTTC
TRBV5-1	TRBD1	TRBJ1-4	few	CASSLGVGTGNEKLFF	TGCGCCAGCAGCTTGGGGGTTGGGACAGGGAATGAAAAACTGTTTTTT
TRBV15	TRBD1	TRBJ2-7	.	CATSRGTGGRSEQYF	TGTGCCACCAGCAGAGGGACAGGGGGCCGTAGCGAGCAGTACTTC